This T cell receptor (beta chain) derives from a study of siplizumab effects on memory and regulatory T cells. Points from the study as a whole: In roughly 80-96% of proliferating CD4+ or CD8+ clones, a naive or memory phenotype could not be assigned. Naive T cells apparently outstripped memory cells in diversity and seemed major alloresponse contributors. It was never confirmed that proliferating Tregs from siplizumab cultures were suppressive.

Notes on this clone: What it binds is unknown.

CDR3 length: 16 amino acids. Per the germline V gene, CDR1 is MGHRA and CDR2 is YSYEKL. J lost 8 bases, V lost 0 bases, and 5 bases had no gene match. Per sample, roughly 10^5 TCR templates underwent assay. Measured with immunoSEQ multiplex PCR; TCRdb has only the in-frame clones, and not every one. This table has 85,000 to 130,000 clones, 90% to 95% appearing once. The TCR comes from a human donor in good health. This chain links TRBV4-1 with TRBJ2-4, with 12 bases aligning to TRBD2. Specimen: Tregs sorted from blood. The CDR3 region has the DNA TGCGCCAGCAGCCAAGAGACTAGCGGGAGTCTTCACATTCAGTACTTC. Translating it yields CASSQETSGSLHIQYF.